The rows below give T cell receptor beta chains drawn from one sample of a study of cytomegalovirus exposure and HLA in healthy donors. Libraries were prepared by immunoSEQ multiplex PCR; TCRdb keeps only in-frame clonotypes and omits some of them. The table has approximately 82,000 clones, 85% to 95% seen once. Sequencing was performed on PBMCs. These receptors were taken from a woman between 18 and 30 years old in good health and CMV-seronegative. Both conserved end residues are part of each CDR3. The D gene is left open where the match is weak. A clone size is listed for some rows: how often the clone was seen (once, few, many), or a class if it is expanded.

v_call: TRBV5-1; d_call: TRBD1; clone_size: .; j_call: TRBJ2-1; cdr3_aa: CASSLGQGTDEQFF; cdr3_nt: TGCGCCAGCAGCTTAGGACAGGGGACGGATGAGCAGTTCTTC
v_call: TRBV5-6; d_call: .; clone_size: .; j_call: TRBJ2-3; cdr3_aa: CASSTGSDTQYF; cdr3_nt: TGTGCCAGCAGCACAGGGTCAGATACGCAGTATTTT
v_call: TRBV19; d_call: TRBD1; clone_size: .; j_call: TRBJ2-1; cdr3_aa: CASSIWDRTYNEQFF; cdr3_nt: TGTGCCAGTAGTATTTGGGACAGGACCTACAATGAGCAGTTCTTC
v_call: TRBV15; d_call: TRBD1; clone_size: .; j_call: TRBJ1-1; cdr3_aa: CATSRDLRDSANTEAFF; cdr3_nt: TGTGCCACCAGCAGAGATCTCCGGGACAGCGCTAACACTGAAGCTTTCTTT
v_call: TRBV27; d_call: .; clone_size: .; j_call: TRBJ1-1; cdr3_aa: CASSRGGSYEAFF; cdr3_nt: TGTGCCAGCAGTCGGGGGGGCTCCTATGAAGCTTTCTTT
v_call: TRBV11-3; d_call: .; clone_size: .; j_call: TRBJ2-1; cdr3_aa: CASSLQGSYNEQFF; cdr3_nt: TGTGCCAGCAGCCTCCAGGGGTCCTACAATGAGCAGTTCTTC
v_call: TRBV7-2; d_call: .; clone_size: .; j_call: TRBJ2-1; cdr3_aa: CASSPTRGNEQFF; cdr3_nt: TGTGCCAGCAGCCCAACTAGGGGGAATGAGCAGTTCTTC
v_call: TRBV9; d_call: TRBD1; clone_size: .; j_call: TRBJ1-5; cdr3_aa: CASSVSGGDDPQHF; cdr3_nt: TGTGCCAGCAGCGTTTCAGGGGGCGACGATCCCCAGCATTTT
v_call: TRBV6-5; d_call: .; clone_size: .; j_call: TRBJ2-7; cdr3_aa: CASSYRQNSYEQYF; cdr3_nt: TGTGCCAGCAGTTATAGACAGAACTCCTACGAGCAGTACTTC
v_call: TRBV4-3; d_call: .; clone_size: .; j_call: TRBJ2-5; cdr3_aa: CASSLPNRLETQYF; cdr3_nt: TGCGCCAGCAGCCTACCCAACAGGCTTGAGACCCAGTACTTC
v_call: TRBV28; d_call: TRBD1; clone_size: .; j_call: TRBJ2-7; cdr3_aa: CASIPPPGTGSYEQYF; cdr3_nt: TGTGCCAGCATCCCACCTCCGGGGACAGGGTCCTACGAGCAGTACTTC
v_call: TRBV11-2; d_call: .; clone_size: .; j_call: TRBJ1-2; cdr3_aa: CASRPVEGPRGGGYTF; cdr3_nt: TGTGCCAGCAGACCCGTGGAGGGACCTCGGGGCGGTGGCTACACCTTC
v_call: TRBV9; d_call: TRBD2; clone_size: .; j_call: TRBJ2-7; cdr3_aa: CASSGGGYEQYF; cdr3_nt: TGTGCCAGCAGCGGGGGGGGCTACGAGCAGTACTTC
v_call: TRBV7-2; d_call: TRBD1; clone_size: .; j_call: TRBJ1-2; cdr3_aa: CASSGGQSYGYTF; cdr3_nt: TGTGCCAGCAGCGGGGGACAGAGCTATGGCTACACCTTC
v_call: TRBV28; d_call: TRBD1; clone_size: .; j_call: TRBJ1-3; cdr3_aa: CASSLRVTGEGNTIYF; cdr3_nt: TGTGCCAGCAGTTTACGAGTTACAGGGGAAGGAAACACCATATATTTT
v_call: TRBV16; d_call: TRBD2; clone_size: .; j_call: TRBJ2-3; cdr3_aa: CASSQVGLAGLTDTQYF; cdr3_nt: TGTGCCAGCAGCCAAGTGGGACTAGCGGGCCTCACAGATACGCAGTATTTT
v_call: TRBV19; d_call: TRBD1; clone_size: once; j_call: TRBJ2-2; cdr3_aa: CASRMTGDNTGELFF; cdr3_nt: TGTGCCAGTAGAATGACAGGGGACAACACCGGGGAGCTGTTTTTT
v_call: TRBV7-6; d_call: .; clone_size: .; j_call: TRBJ2-2; cdr3_aa: CASSLGTEHGELFF; cdr3_nt: TGTGCCAGCAGCTTAGGAACTGAGCACGGGGAGCTGTTTTTT
v_call: TRBV5-1; d_call: .; clone_size: .; j_call: TRBJ2-7; cdr3_aa: CASSSTGGASYEQYF; cdr3_nt: TGCGCCAGCAGCTCTACAGGGGGGGCCTCCTACGAGCAGTACTTC
v_call: TRBV18; d_call: .; clone_size: .; j_call: TRBJ1-5; cdr3_aa: CASSPPGGNSNQPQHF; cdr3_nt: TGTGCCAGCTCCCCCCCGGGGGGTAATAGCAATCAGCCCCAGCATTTT
v_call: TRBV30; d_call: TRBD1; clone_size: .; j_call: TRBJ1-4; cdr3_aa: CAWRLTGGLEKLFF; cdr3_nt: TGTGCCTGGAGGCTGACAGGGGGACTTGAAAAACTGTTTTTT
v_call: TRBV7-9; d_call: TRBD1; clone_size: .; j_call: TRBJ2-2; cdr3_aa: CASSQTQGASTGELFF; cdr3_nt: TGTGCCAGCAGCCAGACACAGGGGGCAAGCACCGGGGAGCTGTTTTTT
v_call: TRBV25-1; d_call: .; clone_size: .; j_call: TRBJ1-1; cdr3_aa: CASSEDILGTEAFF; cdr3_nt: TGTGCCAGCAGTGAAGACATTTTGGGCACTGAAGCTTTCTTT
v_call: TRBV9; d_call: TRBD1; clone_size: .; j_call: TRBJ1-6; cdr3_aa: CASSQGQRSPLHF; cdr3_nt: TGTGCCAGCAGCCAGGGACAGCGCTCACCCCTCCACTTT
v_call: TRBV14; d_call: .; clone_size: .; j_call: TRBJ2-5; cdr3_aa: CASSQVQIPYQETQYF; cdr3_nt: TGTGCCAGCAGCCAAGTTCAGATCCCGTACCAAGAGACCCAGTACTTC
v_call: TRBV7-8; d_call: TRBD2; clone_size: .; j_call: TRBJ2-7; cdr3_aa: CASSLGTGRAFYEQYF; cdr3_nt: TGTGCCAGCAGCTTAGGTACTGGGAGGGCGTTCTACGAGCAGTACTTC
v_call: TRBV6-4; d_call: .; clone_size: .; j_call: TRBJ1-1; cdr3_aa: CASSEQGLNTEAFF; cdr3_nt: TGTGCCAGCAGTGAACAGGGCTTGAACACTGAAGCTTTCTTT
v_call: TRBV7-9; d_call: TRBD1; clone_size: .; j_call: TRBJ2-7; cdr3_aa: CASSSPQHRDRGTYEQYF; cdr3_nt: TGTGCCAGCAGCTCCCCCCAACACCGGGACAGGGGTACCTACGAGCAGTACTTC
v_call: TRBV28; d_call: TRBD2; clone_size: .; j_call: TRBJ2-7; cdr3_aa: CASSHTSGRDRSYEQYF; cdr3_nt: TGTGCCAGCAGTCACACTAGCGGGAGAGATCGTTCCTACGAGCAGTACTTC
v_call: TRBV5-6; d_call: TRBD1; clone_size: .; j_call: TRBJ2-6; cdr3_aa: CASSTGQGGLSGANVLTF; cdr3_nt: TGTGCCAGCAGTACGGGACAGGGCGGACTCTCTGGGGCCAACGTCCTGACTTTC
v_call: TRBV15; d_call: .; clone_size: .; j_call: TRBJ2-2; cdr3_aa: CATSRDRVGTGELFF; cdr3_nt: TGTGCCACCAGCAGAGACAGGGTAGGCACCGGGGAGCTGTTTTTT
v_call: TRBV6-5; d_call: .; clone_size: .; j_call: TRBJ1-4; cdr3_aa: CASSYSGPVKGELFF; cdr3_nt: TGTGCCAGCAGTTACTCAGGTCCCGTAAAGGGGGAACTGTTTTTT
v_call: TRBV28; d_call: .; clone_size: .; j_call: TRBJ2-7; cdr3_aa: CASSQLRGQYF; cdr3_nt: TGTGCCAGCAGCCAGCTCAGAGGGCAGTACTTC
v_call: TRBV27; d_call: TRBD1; clone_size: .; j_call: TRBJ2-7; cdr3_aa: CASSSTGGYEQYF; cdr3_nt: TGTGCCAGCAGTTCGACAGGGGGCTACGAGCAGTACTTC
v_call: TRBV5-1; d_call: .; clone_size: .; j_call: TRBJ1-5; cdr3_aa: CASRERAGQPQHF; cdr3_nt: TGCGCCAGCAGAGAACGGGCGGGTCAGCCCCAGCATTTT
v_call: TRBV7-9; d_call: TRBD2; clone_size: .; j_call: TRBJ2-2; cdr3_aa: CASSPGLGSGTGELFF; cdr3_nt: TGTGCCAGCAGCCCGGGACTAGGTTCGGGCACCGGGGAGCTGTTTTTT
v_call: TRBV30; d_call: TRBD2; clone_size: .; j_call: TRBJ2-7; cdr3_aa: CAWEGLAGVGYEQYF; cdr3_nt: TGTGCCTGGGAGGGACTAGCGGGAGTAGGGTACGAGCAGTACTTC
v_call: TRBV6-6; d_call: .; clone_size: .; j_call: TRBJ2-7; cdr3_aa: CASSYYFEPSAYEQYF; cdr3_nt: TGTGCCAGCAGTTATTACTTTGAGCCCTCGGCCTACGAGCAGTACTTC
v_call: TRBV5-1; d_call: .; clone_size: .; j_call: TRBJ1-4; cdr3_aa: CASSFEGVATNEKLFF; cdr3_nt: TGCGCCAGCAGCTTCGAGGGGGTCGCGACTAATGAAAAACTGTTTTTT
v_call: TRBV10-3; d_call: TRBD2; clone_size: .; j_call: TRBJ2-7; cdr3_aa: CAISPSGGVTYEQYF; cdr3_nt: TGTGCCATCAGTCCTAGCGGGGGAGTAACCTACGAGCAGTACTTC
v_call: TRBV9; d_call: TRBD1; clone_size: .; j_call: TRBJ1-4; cdr3_aa: CASSVADRGREKLFF; cdr3_nt: TGTGCCAGCAGCGTAGCCGACAGGGGAAGGGAAAAACTGTTTTTT
v_call: TRBV7-2; d_call: .; clone_size: .; j_call: TRBJ1-3; cdr3_aa: CASSYQQVSGNTIYF; cdr3_nt: TGTGCCAGCAGCTACCAACAAGTCTCTGGAAACACCATATATTTT
v_call: TRBV9; d_call: TRBD2; clone_size: .; j_call: TRBJ2-7; cdr3_aa: CASSVSREGYEQYF; cdr3_nt: TGTGCCAGCAGCGTATCGAGGGAGGGGTACGAGCAGTACTTC
v_call: TRBV7-2; d_call: .; clone_size: .; j_call: TRBJ1-4; cdr3_aa: CASSLAGRGEKLFF; cdr3_nt: TGTGCCAGCAGCTTAGCGGGGAGAGGGGAAAAACTGTTTTTT
v_call: TRBV13; d_call: TRBD2; clone_size: .; j_call: TRBJ2-7; cdr3_aa: CASSSGGRSPREQYF; cdr3_nt: TGTGCCAGCAGCTCGGGCGGGAGATCCCCCCGCGAGCAGTACTTC
v_call: TRBV9; d_call: .; clone_size: .; j_call: TRBJ1-3; cdr3_aa: CASSVVDSPIRSGNTIYF; cdr3_nt: TGTGCCAGCAGCGTAGTGGACAGCCCAATACGATCTGGAAACACCATATATTTT
v_call: TRBV5-1; d_call: .; clone_size: .; j_call: TRBJ2-7; cdr3_aa: CASSRGLPYEQYF; cdr3_nt: TGCGCCAGCAGCAGGGGTCTTCCCTACGAGCAGTACTTC
v_call: TRBV6-5; d_call: TRBD1; clone_size: once; j_call: TRBJ1-1; cdr3_aa: CASSYSDRATTEAFF; cdr3_nt: TGTGCCAGCAGTTACTCGGACAGGGCGACCACTGAAGCTTTCTTT
v_call: TRBV10-1; d_call: TRBD1; clone_size: once; j_call: TRBJ2-1; cdr3_aa: CASSSGQGTYNEQFF; cdr3_nt: TGCGCCAGCAGTTCCGGACAGGGTACCTACAATGAGCAGTTCTTC
v_call: TRBV5-8; d_call: TRBD2; clone_size: .; j_call: TRBJ2-5; cdr3_aa: CASSLEGHGRAHETQYF; cdr3_nt: TGTGCCAGCAGCTTGGAGGGGCACGGGAGGGCCCACGAGACCCAGTACTTC
v_call: TRBV13; d_call: TRBD1; clone_size: .; j_call: TRBJ2-5; cdr3_aa: CASSPTLGGSLETQYF; cdr3_nt: TGTGCCAGCAGCCCTACCCTAGGGGGCTCGCTGGAGACCCAGTACTTC